A selection of T cell receptor beta chains follows, all from one sample in a study of radiotherapy plus CTLA-4 blockade in lung cancer. Method: immunoSEQ multiplex PCR; TCRdb's copy keeps in-frame clones and lacks some. The sample includes about 76,000 clones, about four fifths of them seen just once. The sequencing used peripheral blood, collected from a patient treated with radiotherapy plus ipilimumab. The receptors here all came from a human donor with non-small cell lung cancer whose response to radiotherapy plus ipilimumab could not be evaluated. Some clones in this sample may be carry-over from other donors' samples. Each CDR3 is given with its conserved first and last residue. A D gene is named only where the DNA matches it firmly. Size tells how often a clone was seen (once, few, many) or the class of an expanded clone, and some rows leave it out.

abundance: NA; v_gene: TRBV6-6; j_gene: TRBJ1-2; d_gene: NA; len: 13; CDR3aa: CASRQQSNYGYTF; CDR3nt: TGTGCCAGCAGACAACAGAGTAACTATGGCTACACCTTC
abundance: NA; v_gene: TRBV27; j_gene: TRBJ1-2; d_gene: NA; len: 15; CDR3aa: CASTIGWGRGYGYTF; CDR3nt: TGTGCCAGCACCATCGGATGGGGGCGCGGCTATGGCTACACCTTC
abundance: few; v_gene: TRBV19; j_gene: TRBJ2-1; d_gene: NA; len: 17; CDR3aa: CASSIGFRGRRVDEQFF; CDR3nt: TGTGCCAGTAGTATAGGATTTCGGGGTCGACGGGTCGATGAGCAGTTCTTC
abundance: NA; v_gene: TRBV5-4; j_gene: TRBJ1-1; d_gene: TRBD1; len: 18; CDR3aa: CASSLGGRGSLRNTEAFF; CDR3nt: TGTGCCAGCAGCTTAGGGGGCAGGGGCTCCCTTAGGAACACTGAAGCTTTCTTT
abundance: NA; v_gene: TRBV29-1; j_gene: TRBJ2-7; d_gene: NA; len: 13; CDR3aa: CSVDGDTEYEQYF; CDR3nt: TGCAGCGTTGATGGGGACACCGAATACGAGCAGTACTTC
abundance: NA; v_gene: TRBV11-3; j_gene: TRBJ2-1; d_gene: TRBD2; len: 14; CDR3aa: CASSRLAGDNEQFF; CDR3nt: TGTGCCAGCAGCCGACTAGCGGGGGATAATGAGCAGTTCTTC
abundance: NA; v_gene: TRBV9; j_gene: TRBJ1-1; d_gene: NA; len: 15; CDR3aa: CASNPLADMNTEAFF; CDR3nt: TGTGCCAGCAATCCCCTGGCGGACATGAACACTGAAGCTTTCTTT
abundance: NA; v_gene: TRBV4-2; j_gene: TRBJ2-5; d_gene: TRBD1; len: 16; CDR3aa: CASSQDWNRGKETQYF; CDR3nt: TGTGCCAGCAGCCAAGATTGGAACAGGGGAAAAGAGACCCAGTACTTC
abundance: NA; v_gene: TRBV5-6; j_gene: TRBJ2-7; d_gene: NA; len: 18; CDR3aa: CASSLRRHTGYDPYEQYF; CDR3nt: TGTGCCAGCAGCTTAAGACGCCATACAGGGTACGATCCCTACGAGCAGTACTTC
abundance: few; v_gene: TRBV28; j_gene: TRBJ1-6; d_gene: TRBD1; len: 15; CDR3aa: CASRPTGVGNSPLHF; CDR3nt: TGTGCCAGCAGACCGACAGGGGTGGGGAATTCACCCCTCCACTTT
abundance: NA; v_gene: TRBV14; j_gene: TRBJ1-3; d_gene: TRBD1; len: 16; CDR3aa: CASSLDRAGLGNTIYF; CDR3nt: TGTGCCAGCAGCCTTGACAGGGCTGGTTTGGGAAACACCATATATTTT
abundance: NA; v_gene: TRBV5-1; j_gene: TRBJ2-3; d_gene: TRBD2; len: 17; CDR3aa: CASSLARLAGAQNTQYF; CDR3nt: TGCGCCAGCAGCTTGGCCAGGCTAGCGGGGGCACAGAATACGCAGTATTTT
abundance: NA; v_gene: TRBV9; j_gene: TRBJ2-5; d_gene: TRBD2; len: 18; CDR3aa: CASSEEKRGGRGLGTQYF; CDR3nt: TGTGCCAGCAGCGAGGAGAAGCGGGGGGGCCGGGGTCTGGGGACCCAGTACTTC
abundance: NA; v_gene: TRBV11-3; j_gene: TRBJ1-3; d_gene: NA; len: 13; CDR3aa: CASSFSSGNTIYF; CDR3nt: TGTGCCAGCAGCTTTTCTTCTGGAAACACCATATATTTT
abundance: NA; v_gene: TRBV6-1; j_gene: TRBJ2-7; d_gene: TRBD1; len: 13; CDR3aa: CASRGQGAYEQYF; CDR3nt: TGTGCCAGCAGAGGACAGGGGGCCTACGAGCAGTACTTC
abundance: NA; v_gene: TRBV2; j_gene: TRBJ1-1; d_gene: NA; len: 13; CDR3aa: CASSDEGNTEAFF; CDR3nt: TGTGCCAGCAGTGATGAGGGAAACACTGAAGCTTTCTTT
abundance: NA; v_gene: TRBV19; j_gene: TRBJ2-5; d_gene: NA; len: 18; CDR3aa: CASSAKPLSDRSQETQYF; CDR3nt: TGTGCCAGTAGTGCCAAACCTTTATCCGACAGAAGCCAAGAGACCCAGTACTTC
abundance: once; v_gene: TRBV11-2; j_gene: TRBJ1-3; d_gene: NA; len: 13; CDR3aa: CASSFLLGNTIYF; CDR3nt: TGTGCCAGCAGCTTCCTCCTTGGAAACACCATATATTTT
abundance: NA; v_gene: TRBV7-2; j_gene: TRBJ2-3; d_gene: TRBD2; len: 17; CDR3aa: CASSSHRGAGYADTQYF; CDR3nt: TGTGCCAGCAGCTCCCATCGGGGAGCGGGATATGCAGATACGCAGTATTTT
abundance: NA; v_gene: TRBV7-6; j_gene: TRBJ1-5; d_gene: NA; len: 14; CDR3aa: CASSLTAGPQPQHF; CDR3nt: TGTGCCAGCAGCTTAACCGCGGGACCTCAGCCCCAGCATTTT
abundance: NA; v_gene: TRBV4-1; j_gene: TRBJ2-3; d_gene: NA; len: 13; CDR3aa: CASSPGQSDTQYF; CDR3nt: TGCGCCAGCAGCCCCGGACAGTCAGATACGCAGTATTTT
abundance: NA; v_gene: TRBV4-1; j_gene: TRBJ2-2; d_gene: TRBD1; len: 16; CDR3aa: CASSQAQGVDTGELFF; CDR3nt: TGCGCCAGCAGCCAAGCACAGGGGGTGGACACCGGGGAGCTGTTTTTT
abundance: NA; v_gene: TRBV29-1; j_gene: TRBJ1-4; d_gene: NA; len: 15; CDR3aa: CSVGERRSPNEKLFF; CDR3nt: TGCAGCGTTGGAGAGAGGAGAAGTCCCAATGAAAAACTGTTTTTT
abundance: NA; v_gene: TRBV5-4; j_gene: TRBJ1-2; d_gene: TRBD1; len: 15; CDR3aa: CASGGGQGTNYGYTF; CDR3nt: TGTGCCAGCGGCGGCGGACAGGGGACTAACTATGGCTACACCTTC
abundance: NA; v_gene: TRBV6-6; j_gene: TRBJ2-1; d_gene: TRBD1; len: 14; CDR3aa: CASRPGTGGNEQFF; CDR3nt: TGTGCCAGCAGGCCCGGGACAGGGGGCAACGAGCAGTTCTTC
abundance: NA; v_gene: TRBV5-1; j_gene: TRBJ2-3; d_gene: TRBD2; len: 16; CDR3aa: CASSFSGGAGTDTQYF; CDR3nt: TGCGCCAGCAGCTTTAGCGGGGGGGCCGGCACAGATACGCAGTATTTT
abundance: NA; v_gene: TRBV6-6; j_gene: TRBJ2-2; d_gene: TRBD1; len: 16; CDR3aa: CASSPPGQGRTGELFF; CDR3nt: TGTGCCAGCAGTCCCCCGGGACAGGGGAGGACCGGGGAGCTGTTTTTT
abundance: NA; v_gene: TRBV28; j_gene: TRBJ1-6; d_gene: NA; len: 12; CDR3aa: CASSAGGSPLHF; CDR3nt: TGTGCCAGCAGTGCGGGTGGATCACCCCTCCACTTT
abundance: NA; v_gene: TRBV29-1; j_gene: TRBJ2-1; d_gene: NA; len: 16; CDR3aa: CSVEMTDGSSYNEQFF; CDR3nt: TGCAGCGTTGAAATGACTGACGGGAGCTCCTACAATGAGCAGTTCTTC
abundance: NA; v_gene: TRBV7-3; j_gene: TRBJ1-1; d_gene: NA; len: 15; CDR3aa: CASSLATGPNTEAFF; CDR3nt: TGTGCCAGCAGCTTAGCAACAGGGCCGAACACTGAAGCTTTCTTT
abundance: NA; v_gene: TRBV4-1; j_gene: TRBJ1-4; d_gene: TRBD1; len: 16; CDR3aa: CASSQDWATGGPLLFF; CDR3nt: TGCGCCAGCAGCCAAGACTGGGCGACAGGGGGCCCCCTTTTGTTTTTT
abundance: NA; v_gene: TRBV4-1; j_gene: TRBJ1-6; d_gene: TRBD1; len: 20; CDR3aa: CASSQIMGTGRSSYNSPLHF; CDR3nt: TGCGCCAGCAGCCAAATTATGGGGACAGGCAGGAGCTCCTATAATTCACCCCTCCACTTT
abundance: NA; v_gene: TRBV2; j_gene: TRBJ2-5; d_gene: NA; len: 14; CDR3aa: CASSEDRVIETQYF; CDR3nt: TGTGCCAGCAGTGAAGACAGGGTCATCGAGACCCAGTACTTC
abundance: NA; v_gene: TRBV7-9; j_gene: TRBJ1-4; d_gene: NA; len: 14; CDR3aa: CASSLGEMGVKKVF; CDR3nt: TGTGCCAGCAGCTTAGGGGAGATGGGCGTAAAAAAGGTCTTT
abundance: NA; v_gene: TRBV7-2; j_gene: TRBJ1-4; d_gene: NA; len: 14; CDR3aa: CASSPQLVGEKLFF; CDR3nt: TGTGCCAGCAGCCCGCAATTAGTCGGGGAAAAACTGTTTTTT
abundance: NA; v_gene: TRBV2; j_gene: TRBJ1-6; d_gene: TRBD1; len: 16; CDR3aa: CASSGPGTGNNSPLHF; CDR3nt: TGTGCCAGCAGTGGCCCCGGGACAGGAAATAATTCACCCCTCCACTTT
abundance: NA; v_gene: TRBV11-1; j_gene: TRBJ2-4; d_gene: TRBD1; len: 15; CDR3aa: CASSSNRDRKNIQYF; CDR3nt: TGTGCCAGCAGTTCAAACCGGGACAGAAAAAACATTCAGTACTTC
abundance: NA; v_gene: TRBV7-2; j_gene: TRBJ2-5; d_gene: TRBD2; len: 17; CDR3aa: CASSLTYGSGLQETQYF; CDR3nt: TGTGCCAGCAGCTTAACGTATGGTAGCGGGCTTCAAGAGACCCAGTACTTC
abundance: NA; v_gene: TRBV5-1; j_gene: TRBJ2-4; d_gene: TRBD2; len: 20; CDR3aa: CASSLNPGLAGGREQNIQYF; CDR3nt: TGCGCCAGCAGCTTGAATCCGGGACTAGCGGGGGGGCGGGAGCAAAACATTCAGTACTTC
abundance: NA; v_gene: TRBV6-5; j_gene: TRBJ1-2; d_gene: NA; len: 13; CDR3aa: CASSYAANYGYTF; CDR3nt: TGTGCCAGCAGTTACGCAGCTAACTATGGCTACACCTTC
abundance: NA; v_gene: TRBV5-4; j_gene: TRBJ1-3; d_gene: NA; len: 17; CDR3aa: CASSLNKATGSGNTIYF; CDR3nt: TGTGCCAGCAGCTTGAATAAGGCTACGGGCTCTGGAAACACCATATATTTT
abundance: NA; v_gene: TRBV2; j_gene: TRBJ2-5; d_gene: NA; len: 14; CDR3aa: CASRRGLREETQYF; CDR3nt: TGTGCCAGCAGGAGAGGGCTCCGGGAAGAGACCCAGTACTTC
abundance: NA; v_gene: TRBV28; j_gene: TRBJ2-5; d_gene: NA; len: 12; CDR3aa: CASSVLGETQYF; CDR3nt: TGTGCCAGCAGTGTCCTCGGGGAGACCCAGTACTTC
abundance: NA; v_gene: TRBV29-1; j_gene: TRBJ2-6; d_gene: NA; len: 18; CDR3aa: CSAIRGDHWGSGANVLTF; CDR3nt: TGCAGCGCAATCAGGGGGGACCATTGGGGCTCTGGGGCCAACGTCCTGACTTTC
abundance: once; v_gene: TRBV13; j_gene: TRBJ2-2; d_gene: TRBD1; len: 15; CDR3aa: CASSQGQGITGELFF; CDR3nt: TGTGCCAGCAGCCAGGGACAGGGGATCACCGGGGAGCTGTTTTTT
abundance: NA; v_gene: TRBV4-1; j_gene: TRBJ2-5; d_gene: TRBD2; len: 17; CDR3aa: CASSPSQGRGGRETQYF; CDR3nt: TGCGCCAGCAGCCCCTCCCAGGGGCGGGGGGGCCGGGAGACCCAGTACTTC
abundance: NA; v_gene: TRBV6-6; j_gene: TRBJ1-5; d_gene: NA; len: 14; CDR3aa: CASAGSNSNQPQHF; CDR3nt: TGTGCCTCTGCGGGCAGCAATAGCAATCAGCCCCAGCATTTT
abundance: NA; v_gene: TRBV6-4; j_gene: TRBJ2-5; d_gene: TRBD1; len: 18; CDR3aa: CASKHGQGLIERGETQYF; CDR3nt: TGTGCCAGCAAACATGGACAGGGTCTTATCGAAAGGGGAGAGACCCAGTACTTC
abundance: NA; v_gene: TRBV2; j_gene: TRBJ2-1; d_gene: NA; len: 13; CDR3aa: CASTSGVHNEQFF; CDR3nt: TGTGCCAGCACGTCAGGGGTTCACAATGAGCAGTTCTTC
abundance: NA; v_gene: TRBV10-1; j_gene: TRBJ2-3; d_gene: NA; len: 14; CDR3aa: CASSESSCTDTQYF; CDR3nt: TGCGCCAGCAGTGAGTCGAGCTGCACAGATACGCAGTATTTT
abundance: NA; v_gene: TRBV18; j_gene: TRBJ1-4; d_gene: NA; len: 16; CDR3aa: CASSVFVGSANEKLFF; CDR3nt: TGTGCCAGCTCAGTATTTGTTGGTTCAGCTAATGAAAAACTGTTTTTT
abundance: once; v_gene: TRBV21-1; j_gene: TRBJ1-1; d_gene: NA; len: 17; CDR3aa: CASSPRTVRGLNTEAFF; CDR3nt: TGTGCCAGCAGCCCTCGGACGGTAAGGGGGTTGAACACTGAAGCTTTCTTT
abundance: NA; v_gene: TRBV28; j_gene: TRBJ2-7; d_gene: TRBD2; len: 15; CDR3aa: CASSGGGTASYEQYF; CDR3nt: TGTGCCAGCAGTGGGGGGGGGACGGCTTCCTACGAGCAGTACTTC
abundance: NA; v_gene: TRBV5-1; j_gene: TRBJ2-5; d_gene: TRBD1; len: 15; CDR3aa: CASALLQGAVETQYF; CDR3nt: TGCGCCAGTGCCCTCTTACAGGGGGCTGTAGAGACCCAGTACTTC
abundance: NA; v_gene: TRBV9; j_gene: TRBJ1-1; d_gene: NA; len: 15; CDR3aa: CASSVVGRLNTEAFF; CDR3nt: TGTGCCAGCAGCGTAGTTGGCAGGTTGAACACTGAAGCTTTCTTT
abundance: NA; v_gene: TRBV6-1; j_gene: TRBJ1-1; d_gene: TRBD1; len: 12; CDR3aa: CASLDRATEAFF; CDR3nt: TGTGCCAGCCTTGACAGGGCCACTGAAGCTTTCTTT
abundance: NA; v_gene: TRBV19; j_gene: TRBJ2-7; d_gene: NA; len: 13; CDR3aa: CASSRDTYYEQYF; CDR3nt: TGTGCCAGTAGTCGGGACACTTACTACGAGCAGTACTTC
abundance: NA; v_gene: TRBV5-1; j_gene: TRBJ2-2; d_gene: NA; len: 15; CDR3aa: CASSLSGRDTGELFF; CDR3nt: TGCGCCAGCAGCTTGTCCGGTCGGGACACCGGGGAGCTGTTTTTT
abundance: NA; v_gene: TRBV11-1; j_gene: TRBJ1-5; d_gene: NA; len: 15; CDR3aa: CASSLARGADQPQHF; CDR3nt: TGTGCCAGCAGCTTAGCGCGCGGGGCCGATCAGCCCCAGCATTTT
abundance: NA; v_gene: TRBV6-1; j_gene: TRBJ1-5; d_gene: TRBD1; len: 14; CDR3aa: CASSWDSTGQPQHF; CDR3nt: TGTGCCAGCAGCTGGGACAGTACTGGTCAGCCCCAGCATTTT